A single sample is the source of the 14 T cell receptor beta chains below, sequenced in a study of cytomegalovirus exposure and HLA in healthy donors. The PCR made use of 60 Vbeta and 13 Jbeta primers. TCRdb's copy holds only in-frame clones and misses some; the assay was immunoSEQ multiplex PCR. Among about 120,000 clones listed, 79% were seen once. The sequenced sample consisted of PBMCs. The source is a man in his thirties or forties in good health and CMV-seropositive.

Note on this clone: At one end the junction does not follow the germline gene, possibly because of a read error. The gene calls are TRBV10-3 and TRBJ2-6, with D possibly matching TRBD1 (5 bases). CDR3 size: 14 residues. Germline CDR1 and CDR2: ENHRY and SYGVKD. For the CDR3, the DNA is TGTGCCATCAGTTTAGGGTCTGGGGCCAACGGCCTGACTTTC. Translation gives CAISLGSGANGLTF.

This CDR3 reads CASSWGSGGYTGELFF. The CDR3 coding sequence is TGTGCCAGCAGCTGGGGGAGCGGGGGCTACACCGGGGAGCTGTTTTTT. The V gene is TRBV7-2, the J gene TRBJ2-2; 8 bases line up with TRBD2. Losses at the gene ends were 4 bases for V and 3 bases for J; bases not matched to a gene: 7. The CDR3 has 16 residues. In germline, CDR1 is SGHTA, CDR2 FQGNSA.

The chain employs TRBV9 and TRBJ2-3; 7 bases line up with TRBD2. CDR1 and CDR2 from the germline V gene are SGDLS and YYNGEE. The CDR3 has 14 amino acids. Trimming cost V 3 bases and J 2 bases; bases outside gene matches: 3. CDR3 nucleotides: TGTGCCAGCAGCGCGACTAGCAACACAGATACGCAGTATTTT. It yields the protein CASSATSNTDTQYF. The full variable domain, with the rest looked up from reference TRBV9 and TRBJ2-3, is DSGVTQTPKHLITATGQRVTLRCSPRSGDLSVYWYQQSLDQGLQFLIQYYNGEERAKGNILERFSAQQFPDLHSELNLSSLELGDSALYFCASSATSNTDTQYFGPGTRLTVL.

This chain connects TRBV4-3 to TRBJ2-1, with D hard to call. The V end lost 1 base, the J end lost 6 bases, and 10 bases lay between the germline ends. The length of the CDR3 is 14 residues. Germline V gene data show CDR1 as LGHNA and CDR2 as YSLEER. The CDR3 DNA reads as TGCGCCAGCAGCCAAGCGTTCAACTCCAATGAGCAGTTCTTC. It encodes CASSQAFNSNEQFF.

J is TRBJ2-3 and V is TRBV4-3; 13 nucleotides match TRBD2. Per germline, CDR1 LGHNA and CDR2 YSLEER. The CDR3 sequence is 16 residues long. V was clipped by 0 bases and J by 7 bases; unmatched bases: 4. The CDR3 DNA sequence: TGCGCCAGCAGCCAAGAAGGGACTAGCGGGGTTTATACGCAGTATTTT. This codes for CASSQEGTSGVYTQYF.

The rearrangement links TRBV28 to TRBJ1-1; the match to TRBD1 covers 12 bases. This CDR3 has 14 residues. V was pared by 2 bases and J by 11 bases, with 6 bases of the junction left unmatched. Germline V gene data show CDR1 as MDHEN and CDR2 as SYDVKM. The CDR3 is CASSLRGQGASAFF. CDR3 nucleotides: TGTGCCAGCAGTTTAAGGGGACAGGGGGCATCGGCTTTCTTT.

This clone was counted between two and nine times. The genes are TRBV30 and TRBJ1-1; TRBD1 aligns across 10 bases. There are 15 residues in the CDR3. Trimming took 4 bases from V and 4 from J; bases not matched to a gene: 9. Germline assignment: CDR1 GTSNPN and CDR2 SVGIG (reference sequence). DNA of the CDR3: TGTGCCTGGAATAGTAGACAGGGGGCGCCCACTGAAGCTTTCTTT. This encodes CAWNSRQGAPTEAFF. The entire variable domain, with the rest obtained from reference TRBV30 and TRBJ1-1, is as follows: SQTIHQWPATLVQPVGSPLSLECTVEGTSNPNLYWYRQAAGRGLQLLFYSVGIGQISSEVPQNLSASRPQDRQFILSSKKLLLSDSGFYLCAWNSRQGAPTEAFFGQGTRLTVV.

This sequence joins TRBV29-1 and TRBJ2-5; tentatively, D is TRBD1 (6 bases). The CDR3 spans 12 residues. V was shortened by 7 bases and J by 1 base, with 10 bases between the two germline ends. Germline V CDR1 and CDR2: SQVTM, ANQGSEA. For the CDR3, the DNA is TGCAGCGAAGGACAGATCCAAGAGACCCAGTACTTC. This translates into CSEGQIQETQYF.

The V gene is TRBV5-1, the J gene TRBJ2-7; 7 bases line up with TRBD1. The CDR3 has 15 residues. Germline loops: CDR1 SGHRS, CDR2 YFSETQ. The junction had 6 bases not matched to a gene; V was cut back by 0 bases and J by 3 bases. CDR3 sequence: CASSLDRRGIYEQYF. The DNA for the CDR3 is TGCGCCAGCAGCTTGGATCGCAGGGGGATCTACGAGCAGTACTTC.

The chain is built from TRBV5-1 and TRBJ1-6; 8 bases align to TRBD1. CDR3 length: 17 residues. The junction had 11 bases not matched to a gene; V was cut back by 0 bases and J by 9 bases. The V gene's germline CDR1 is SGHRS and CDR2 YFSETQ. The CDR3 region is CASSLEGQAVIGSPLHF. The DNA for the CDR3 is TGCGCCAGCAGCTTGGAGGGACAGGCGGTCATCGGTTCACCCCTCCACTTT.

V usage is TRBV7-8 and J usage is TRBJ1-4; D remains unclear. Germline values: CDR1 SGHVS, CDR2 FQNEAQ. CDR3 length equals 15 residues. V lost 3 bases, J lost 6 bases, and 14 bases lay in between. The CDR3 sequence is CASSFMSSGHEKLFF. The CDR3 DNA reads as TGTGCCAGCAGCTTTATGTCCAGCGGCCATGAAAAACTGTTTTTT.

The chain employs TRBV6-5 and TRBJ2-2; TRBD1 is a possible D gene (6 bases). CDR1 and CDR2 (germline): MNHEY, SVGAGI. Deletions cut 6 bases from V and 7 bases from J, with 12 bases between. The CDR3 loop spans 13 amino acids. This chain's CDR3 is CASSQFRGGELFF. The CDR3 DNA reads as TGTGCCAGCAGCCAGTTCAGGGGCGGGGAGCTGTTTTTT.

A single count supports this clone. The J gene is TRBJ2-7, the V gene TRBV11-2; 7 bases match TRBD1. The germline V gene has CDR1 SGHAT and CDR2 FQNNGV. This CDR3 is built from 16 residues. The trim removed 4 bases at V and 1 base at J, leaving 10 bases unmatched. The CDR3 sequence is CASSSLGQFKSYEQYF. In nucleotides, the CDR3 is TGTGCCAGCAGCTCACTGGGACAGTTTAAATCCTACGAGCAGTACTTC.

This clone showed up just a few times. This chain joins TRBV27 and TRBJ2-3; TRBD2 matches at 8 bases. The J segment lost 2 bases and the V segment lost 2 bases, leaving 6 bases of the junction unmatched. This CDR3 region has 16 residues. CDR1 and CDR2 (germline): MNHEY, SMNVEV (reference sequence). The CDR3 DNA follows: TGTGCCAGCAGTTTACGGCGGGAGGTGGTCACAGATACGCAGTATTTT. It translates to CASSLRREVVTDTQYF.